This T cell receptor (beta chain) was retrieved from a study of cytomegalovirus exposure and HLA in healthy donors. The table lists this clone with a few counts. Its antigen is as yet unknown. Notes on the study in general: A list of approximately 150 TCR beta chains associated with cytomegalovirus was given.

Assay used: immunoSEQ multiplex PCR; TCRdb lists only in-frame clones, some missing. The table has 150,000 or so clones, 86% seen once; the top ten hold roughly 2.5%. Sequenced sample: PBMCs. The receptor was derived from a man aged 18 to 29 in good health and CMV-seropositive.

CDR3 region: CASSIDRYQPQHF. The CDR3 DNA reads as TGTGCCAGTAGTATAGATCGGTATCAGCCCCAGCATTTT. The chain employs TRBV19 and TRBJ1-5; no firm D call. This CDR3 spans 13 amino acids. Germline CDR1 and CDR2: LNHDA and SQIVND (reference sequence). With 0 bases removed from V and 5 bases from J, the gap between germline ends came to 5 bases.